This T cell receptor beta chain stems from a study of T-cell reconstitution after alpha-beta-depleted transplantation in children. This clonotype has just a few counts. Unique molecular identifiers were used to barcode this TCRbeta library. One entry per CDR3 protein, called by TCRdb with MiXCR from the PCR reads. The table shows some 490,000 distinct CDR3 sequences, with under 15% occurring only once. The ends were cut back, 5 bases at V and 5 bases at J, with 12 bases in the middle. The CDR3 loop spans 14 amino acids. Germline CDR1 is MNHEY and CDR2 is SVGEGT. The sequence came from a human donor who donated a stem cell graft to a child with combined immunodeficiency. The specimen comprised PBMCs from the stem cell graft donor, sampled from the stem cell graft. The V call is TRBV6-2 or TRBV6-3, the J call TRBJ2-2, with D perhaps TRBD1 (6 bases). The DNA of the CDR3 is TGTGCCAGCAGTCCATGGACAGAAACCGGGGAGCTGTTTTTT. Amino acid sequence: CASSPWTETGELFF.